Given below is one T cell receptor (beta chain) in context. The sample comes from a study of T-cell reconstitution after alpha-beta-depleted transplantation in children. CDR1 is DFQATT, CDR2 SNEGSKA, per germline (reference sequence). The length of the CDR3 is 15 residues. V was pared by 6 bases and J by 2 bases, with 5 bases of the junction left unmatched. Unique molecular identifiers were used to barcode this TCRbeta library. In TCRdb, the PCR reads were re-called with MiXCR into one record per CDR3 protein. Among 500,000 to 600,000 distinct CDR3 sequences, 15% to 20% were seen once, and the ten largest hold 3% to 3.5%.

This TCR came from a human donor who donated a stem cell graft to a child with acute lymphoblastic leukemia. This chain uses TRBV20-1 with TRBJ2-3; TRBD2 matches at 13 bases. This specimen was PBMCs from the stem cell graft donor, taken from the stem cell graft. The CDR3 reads CSAPGLAGATDTQYF. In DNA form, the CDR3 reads TGCAGTGCCCCCGGACTAGCGGGAGCCACAGATACGCAGTATTTT.